This TCR beta chain was sequenced in a study of blood T cell repertoires in COVID-19. Overall study: Samples taken during acute and convalescent COVID-19 were collected in the United States, Italy and Spain. T cells, B-cell-depleted T cells, or PBMCs provided the cDNA or gDNA that served as material.

The V end lost 1 base, the J end lost 1 base, and 11 bases lay between the germline ends. The germline V gene encodes CDR1 SGHRS and CDR2 YFSETQ. The CDR3 sequence is 16 residues long. Authors' processing steps: It was from reference gene primer amplification that nucleated cell counts were estimated. The repertoire was sequenced with immunoSEQ multiplex PCR; TCRdb's copy has only in-frame clones and lacks some. The V and J calls and clone size are taken from that table; D and trimming were inferred from the DNA. The top ten hold around 6% of the sample, which has 70,000 or so clones, around 83% seen once.

This receptor was obtained from a woman aged 60 to 75 with acute or convalescent COVID-19. Sequences were obtained from peripheral blood. The V and J genes are TRBV5-1 and TRBJ2-2; D is perhaps TRBD1 (6 bases). The CDR3 DNA follows: TGCGCCAGCAGCTTGTTCGGCAGGGGGAACACCGGGGAGCTGTTTTTT. Protein sequence: CASSLFGRGNTGELFF.